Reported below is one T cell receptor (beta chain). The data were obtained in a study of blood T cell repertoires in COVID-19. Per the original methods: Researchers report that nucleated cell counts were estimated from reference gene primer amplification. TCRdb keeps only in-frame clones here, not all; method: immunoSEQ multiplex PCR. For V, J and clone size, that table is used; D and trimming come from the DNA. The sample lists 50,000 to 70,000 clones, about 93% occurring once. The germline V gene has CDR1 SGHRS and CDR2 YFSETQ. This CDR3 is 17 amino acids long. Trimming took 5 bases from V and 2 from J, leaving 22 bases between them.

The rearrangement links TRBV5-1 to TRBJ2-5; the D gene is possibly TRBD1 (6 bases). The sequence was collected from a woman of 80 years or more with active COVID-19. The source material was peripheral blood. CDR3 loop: CASSIAWDTATQETQYF. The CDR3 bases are TGCGCCAGCAGTATAGCTTGGGACACCGCCACGCAAGAGACCCAGTACTTC.